This T cell receptor (beta chain) was found in a study of T-cell reconstitution after alpha-beta-depleted transplantation in children. Molecular barcoding with unique molecular identifiers was used for the TCRbeta library. TCRdb reanalysed the PCR reads using MiXCR and keeps one entry per CDR3 protein. The sample yields around 92,000 distinct CDR3 sequences, 12% seen once. Ten or more counts support this clonotype. The CDR3 is 13 residues long. CDR1 DFQATT and CDR2 SNEGSKA come from the germline V gene (reference sequence). V lost 2 bases and J lost 5, with 9 bases in between. Here the sequenced sample was PBMCs from the stem cell graft donor, taken from the stem cell graft. The chain joins TRBV20-1 to TRBJ2-2; possible D gene TRBD1, 6 bases. The clonotype originates from a human donor who donated a stem cell graft to a child with inherited bone marrow failure. CDR3 sequence reads: CSARRQGTGELFF. CDR3 nucleotides: TGCAGTGCTAGAAGGCAGGGGACCGGGGAGCTGTTTTTT.